Listed here is a single T cell receptor beta chain. What it binds is unknown. This specimen comes from a study of cytomegalovirus exposure and HLA in healthy donors. Study conclusions and caveats: A reported reduction in N-insertions relative to the 666-donor mean was seen in an Asian-associated ancestry cluster in a later analysis. Per published reports, the classifier diagnosed cytomegalovirus status with high specificity and sensitivity. In a later analysis, a missense DCLRE1C variant was linked to TCR beta V- and J-gene trimming.

This PCR relied on a set of 60 Vbeta primers and 13 Jbeta primers. Produced via immunoSEQ multiplex PCR; TCRdb's table is partial and in-frame only. The sample has over 150,000 clones; approximately 78% are singletons. J gave up 6 bases and V 0 bases, and 9 bases lay outside the gene matches. Germline assignment: CDR1 WNHNN and CDR2 SYGVQD (reference sequence). The CDR3 runs 17 residues. Sequencing was performed on PBMCs. This sequence was found in a woman aged 45-65 years in good health and CMV-seropositive. The V gene is TRBV10-1, the J gene TRBJ2-3, with 10 bases aligning to TRBD2. The CDR3 bases are TGCGCCAGCAGTGAGTCACTAGCGGGGATAGACCAGGATACGCAGTATTTT. It encodes CASSESLAGIDQDTQYF.